This T cell receptor beta chain was retrieved from a study of CD8+ T cells in alopecia areata. Sorting of pooled cutaneous lymph node cells used CD4, CD8alpha, NKG2D, NKG2ACE and other markers. The authors extracted RNA and reverse transcribed it into cDNA as the sequencing template. Using immunoSEQ multiplex PCR, the repertoire was profiled, and TCRdb retains in-frame clones only, with some absent. The profile covers around 300,000 clones, none occurring a single time. This CDR3 contains 16 residues. From germline, CDR1 is GKSSPN and CDR2 SITVG. V lost 2 bases and J lost 6; bases outside the gene matches: 9. In its sample, this clone was seen a few times. The genes are named according to mouse. The CDR3 end lies 4 residues beyond the end of the read and is filled in from the germline J gene.

The sample was CD4+ T cells sorted from a lymph node. V gene TRBV31 combines with J gene TRBJ2-1; 11 nucleotides match TRBD1. The receptor was derived from a C3H/HeJ mouse with alopecia areata. Strain MHC haplotype: H2-k. The DNA read from the CDR3 is TGTGCCTGGAGTGACCCGGGACAGGGGGTTGGTGCT. This sequence encodes CAWSDPGQGVGA. From start to end, the CDR3 is CAWSDPGQGVGAEQFF.